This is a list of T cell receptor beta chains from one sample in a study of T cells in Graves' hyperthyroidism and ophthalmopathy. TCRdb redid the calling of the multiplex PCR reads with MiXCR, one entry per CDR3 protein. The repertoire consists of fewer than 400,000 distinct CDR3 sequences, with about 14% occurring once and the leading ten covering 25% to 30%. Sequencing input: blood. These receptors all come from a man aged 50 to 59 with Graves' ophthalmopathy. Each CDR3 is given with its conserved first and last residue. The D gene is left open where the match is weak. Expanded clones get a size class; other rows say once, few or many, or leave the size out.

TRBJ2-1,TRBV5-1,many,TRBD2,CASSLRLAGGLGINEQFF,TGCGCCAGCAGCTTACGACTAGCGGGAGGCCTTGGGATAAATGAGCAGTTCTTC
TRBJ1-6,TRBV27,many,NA,CASSLGRFRGSPLHF,TGTGCCAGCAGTTTGGGGCGGTTTAGGGGTTCACCCCTCCACTTT
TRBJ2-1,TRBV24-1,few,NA,CATSDTSGADRYNEQFF,TGTGCCACCAGTGATACCTCAGGGGCGGACCGTTACAATGAGCAGTTCTTC
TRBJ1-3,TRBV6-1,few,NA,CASSQKTGTGNTIYF,TGTGCCAGCAGTCAAAAAACAGGGACTGGAAACACCATATATTTT
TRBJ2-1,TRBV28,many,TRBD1,CASSPPGQESYNEQFF,TGTGCCAGCAGTCCGCCGGGACAGGAGTCCTACAATGAGCAGTTCTTC
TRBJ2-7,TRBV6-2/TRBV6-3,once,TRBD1,CASRPGQGTYEQYF,TGTGCCAGCAGGCCGGGACAGGGAACCTACGAGCAGTACTTC
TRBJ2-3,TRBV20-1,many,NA,CSARGGPATDTQYF,TGCAGTGCTAGAGGCGGACCCGCCACAGATACGCAGTATTTT
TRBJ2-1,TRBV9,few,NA,CATSLRGDNEQFF,TGTGCCACCTCCCTACGGGGCGACAATGAGCAGTTCTTC
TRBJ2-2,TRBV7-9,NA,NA,CASSLDLGLRELFF,TGTGCCAGCAGCTTAGACCTGGGTTTAAGGGAGCTGTTTTTT
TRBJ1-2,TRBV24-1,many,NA,CATSDGANNYGYTF,TGTGCCACGTCCGACGGGGCAAATAACTATGGCTACACCTTC
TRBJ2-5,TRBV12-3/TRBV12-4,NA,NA,CASTSREQRQETQYF,TGTGCCAGCACTTCCCGAGAACAGAGACAAGAGACCCAGTACTTC
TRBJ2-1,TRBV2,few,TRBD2,CASRLREGPNEQFF,TGTGCCAGCCGTTTGCGGGAGGGCCCCAATGAGCAGTTCTTC
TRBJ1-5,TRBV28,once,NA,CASSSPGPDQPQHF,TGTGCCAGCAGTTCCCCGGGCCCCGATCAGCCCCAGCATTTT
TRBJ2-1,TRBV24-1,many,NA,CATSSRRDEQFF,TGTGCCACCAGTTCGAGGCGTGATGAGCAGTTCTTC
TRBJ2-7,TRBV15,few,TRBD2,CATSRETSLAYEQYF,TGTGCCACCAGCAGAGAGACTAGCTTAGCCTACGAGCAGTACTTC
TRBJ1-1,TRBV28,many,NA,CASQRTVPTEAFF,TGTGCCAGCCAGAGGACAGTACCCACTGAAGCTTTCTTT
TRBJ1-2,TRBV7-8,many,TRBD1,CASSPTTGSNYGYTF,TGTGCCAGCAGCCCTACGACAGGGAGTAACTATGGCTACACCTTC
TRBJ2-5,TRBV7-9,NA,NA,CASSPKQGWIQYF,TGTGCCAGCAGCCCGAAACAGGGCTGGATCCAGTACTTC
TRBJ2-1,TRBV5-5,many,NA,CASSFDDNEQFF,TGTGCCAGCAGCTTTGACGACAATGAGCAGTTCTTC